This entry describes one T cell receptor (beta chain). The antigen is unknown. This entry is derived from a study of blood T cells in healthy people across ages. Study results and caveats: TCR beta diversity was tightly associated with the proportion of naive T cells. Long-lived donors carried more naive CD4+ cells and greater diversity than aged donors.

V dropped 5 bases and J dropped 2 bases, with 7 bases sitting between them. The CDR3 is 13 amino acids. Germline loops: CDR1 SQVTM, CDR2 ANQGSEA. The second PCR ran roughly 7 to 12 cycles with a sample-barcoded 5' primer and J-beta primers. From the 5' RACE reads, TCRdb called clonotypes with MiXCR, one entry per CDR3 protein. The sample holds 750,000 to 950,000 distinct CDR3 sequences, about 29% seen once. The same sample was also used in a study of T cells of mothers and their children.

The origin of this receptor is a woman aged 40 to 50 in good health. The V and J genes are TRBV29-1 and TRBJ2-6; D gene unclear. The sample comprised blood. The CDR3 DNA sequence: TGCAGCGTTTACGCTACTGGGGCCAACGTCCTGACTTTC. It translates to CSVYATGANVLTF.